These T cell receptor beta chains were read from a single sample in a study of blood T cell repertoires in COVID-19. TCRdb's copy holds only in-frame clones and misses some; the assay was immunoSEQ multiplex PCR. Seen here are 95,000 to 100,000 clones, more than 70% observed once, and the top ten hold around a tenth. Sequencing was carried out using peripheral blood. The receptors originated from a woman aged 25-40 years with acute or convalescent COVID-19. Both conserved end residues are trimmed from each CDR3. Fields, in order: V gene, CDR3 length, CDR3 protein.

>TRBV28|13
ASSLKGALGGTQY
>TRBV9|13
ASSVVGGSHYGYT
>TRBV2|11
ASMPGPNQPQH
>TRBV4-1|17
ASSHPAQLRGPVYEKLF
>TRBV28|13
ASSFVGGAQGEQY
>TRBV15|14
ATSRGQGDGNTEAF
>TRBV2|13
ASRYGTGGNQPQH
>TRBV11-2|12
ASSFLAFNYGYT
>TRBV5-1|13
ASSLVTGGRNEQF
>TRBV5-1|13
ASSGGQASTDTQY
>TRBV5-4|13
ASSLGQGNTGELF
>TRBV6-6|12
ASSYSEGNTEAF
>TRBV4-1|13
ASSQDGRAGNTIY
>TRBV7-9|11
ASSLQGALEQY
>TRBV5-1|12
ASSFGDSLYEQY
>TRBV19|12
ASSRGDSGNTIY
>TRBV5-1|10
AVKGIGYGYT
>TRBV6-5|13
ASSPFYTGTYEQY
>TRBV5-6|12
ASSWAGSKNIQY
>TRBV11-3|11
ASSWLGGYEQY
>TRBV27|15
ASTPPRGTGVHNEQF
>TRBV5-1|14
ASSLDPEGSGNTIY
>TRBV18|11
ASSPPGGQPQH
>TRBV18|12
ASSGVTGPYEQY
>TRBV7-6|14
ASSPRGRHPLGEQY
>TRBV9|13
ASSATGFTNEKLF
>TRBV12-5|10
ASVQGLNEQY
>TRBV2|12
ASTLSGGHNEQF
>TRBV12-3/TRBV12-4|11
ASSLVEVDEQY
>TRBV7-7|13
ASSFRRTWNTEAF
>TRBV10-1|12
ASSGTDPWYEQY
>TRBV5-1|13
ASSLVTSGGYEQY
>TRBV9|12
ASSVSGREQPQH
>TRBV5-1|13
ASSLKANMNTEAF
>TRBV23-1|12
ASSQSGTDTEAF
>TRBV7-3|13
ASSLGTGVNTEAF
>TRBV28|11
ASSLPAGNTIY
>TRBV11-2|12
ASSLWGGAYEQY
>TRBV4-1|13
ASSALQGGNQPQH
>TRBV2|12
ATSGEGSYNEQF
>TRBV30|12
AWSVQAGLGEAF
>TRBV28|11
ASGRRNTGELF
>TRBV7-3|13
ASSLRLAGVVEQF
>TRBV9|14
ASSPRDRGLETEAF
>TRBV27|12
ASSWGQGVREQY
>TRBV14|10
ASSLFGAGQF
>TRBV14|15
ASSLEALTRFTGELF
>TRBV5-1|13
ASSTQTGVGYGYT
>TRBV27|14
ASSLRGFSANYGYT
>TRBV28|13
ATDLYTGLTQPQH
>TRBV27|12
ASKRGMGLYEQY
>TRBV5-1|15
ASSLRDDYSGGTEAF
>TRBV10-2|13
ASSELEGPGQPQH
>TRBV4-1|14
ASGRAGSADPYGYT
>TRBV28|11
ASCGSLPYEQY